The clone carrying this TCR beta chain showed up many times. The target antigen is unknown. Read data end 3 residues before the CDR3 end; the end is taken from the germline J gene. This entry comes from a study of T cell clonality in common variable immunodeficiency. The CDR3 runs to 14 residues. The trim removed 4 bases at V and 3 bases at J, leaving 4 bases unmatched. In germline, CDR1 is SGHRS, CDR2 YFSETQ. The assay was immunoSEQ multiplex PCR, and TCRdb's table has in-frame clones only and misses some. The sample shows about 32,000 clones, none of them appearing just once. Patients and controls were mostly of Caucasian heritage. Heparinized whole blood, roughly 4.5 to 9 ml, came from each donor. The study's findings and limits: Links between repertoire features and CVID complications were heterogeneity-limited.

What was sequenced was peripheral blood mononuclear cells. This chain links TRBV5-1 with TRBJ2-1; the match to TRBD1 covers 7 bases. The source of this sequence is a person between 18 and 75 years old in good health. The part of the CDR3 DNA that was read is TGCGCCAGCAGCCCGTCAGGGGGCTACAATGAG. Its protein product is CASSPSGGYNE. The whole CDR3 region reads CASSPSGGYNEQFF.